The next 27 T cell receptor beta chains were all read from a single sample in a study of response to subunit inactivated influenza vaccine (dated by TCRdb to the late 2010s). Library construction relied on RT-PCR. The sequencer was an Illumina HiSeq 2500. TCRdb cleaned the public reads at Q25 with fastp, built clones with MiXCR and kept in-frame beta chains. Every CDR3 protein is listed once, alongside the most common genes and DNA of its rows. This sample holds 550,000 to 600,000 distinct CDR3 sequences; about 11% were observed only once. The ten biggest clones cover roughly 10% of the sample. Sequenced material: PBMCs from blood, taken on the day of vaccination. The source is a man in his fifties who received an inactivated influenza vaccine. Donor details come from another sample of the same person, matched by shared clones.

The CDR3 DNA reads as TGTGCCAGCAGCTTAGGCCCGAACGAGAAACCTAGCACAGATACGCAGTATTTT. Its protein product is CASSLGPNEKPSTDTQYF. The chain joins TRBV5-6 to TRBJ2-3, with D uncertain. Germline V gene lookup returns CDR1 SGHDT and CDR2 YYEEEE. The V end was cut by 2 bases, the J end by 0 bases, with 19 bases between. The CDR3 has 18 amino acids.

This clonotype turned up a few times. This chain links TRBV6-5 with TRBJ1-6; TRBD1 is a possible D gene (6 bases). Germline loops: CDR1 MNHEY, CDR2 SVGAGI. Trimming took off 3 bases at V and 5 bases at J, with 11 bases between the two ends. This CDR3 is 15 amino acids long. The CDR3 DNA sequence: TGTGCCAGCAGTTATGGTACAGGGAATAATTCACCCCTCCACTTT. Protein: CASSYGTGNNSPLHF.

J is TRBJ2-7 and V is TRBV12-3 or TRBV12-4; 7 bases line up with TRBD2. CDR3 length: 16 amino acids. The V segment lost 1 base and the J segment 2 bases; nucleotides outside the gene matches: 8. Written as DNA, the CDR3 is TGTGCCAGCAGTTTAGTGGGGACTATCACAACCTACGAGCAGTACTTC. Protein: CASSLVGTITTYEQYF.

The chain recombines TRBV19 with TRBJ2-2; D might be TRBD1 (5 bases). Per germline, CDR1 LNHDA and CDR2 SQIVND (reference sequence). The CDR3 covers 15 residues. Deletions cut 7 bases from V and 5 bases from J, with 17 bases between. Here the CDR3 reads CASNQGQGGTGELFF. DNA of the CDR3: TGTGCCAGTAACCAAGGCCAGGGTGGGACCGGGGAGCTGTTTTTT.

This clonotype has just a few counts. This chain joins TRBV12-3 or TRBV12-4 and TRBJ2-5; D might be TRBD1 (6 bases). Trimming removed 5 bases at V and 5 bases at J, with 18 bases between. The CDR3 consists of 15 residues. The DNA for the CDR3 is TGTGCCAGCAGTCCCCGACACGGACAGTGGGAGACCCAGTACTTC. Residues: CASSPRHGQWETQYF.

A word on this clonotype: Germline and junction disagree at one end, which may indicate a read error. The chain is built from TRBV7-7 and TRBJ2-3; no firm D call. Germline lookup yields CDR1 SSHAT and CDR2 FNYEAQ (reference sequence). The CDR3 spans 15 residues. CDR3 sequence (DNA): TGTGCTAGCAGCTTACGACTGGATCGCACAGATACGCAGTATTTT. Translating it yields CASSLRLDRTDTQYF.

This clonotype was found many times. This chain uses TRBV24-1 with TRBJ2-1; 8 positions agree with TRBD2. The trim removed 1 base at V and 6 bases at J, leaving 4 bases unmatched. CDR3 length: 15 residues. Per the germline V gene, CDR1 is KGHDR and CDR2 is SFDVKD. CDR3 nucleotide sequence: TGTGCCACCAGTGATTTTCGCCTAGCGGGCAATGAGCAGTTCTTC. Encoded protein: CATSDFRLAGNEQFF.

This clonotype was picked up a small number of times. The chain links TRBV7-9 to TRBJ1-1, with D possibly TRBD1 on 6 matching bases. CDR1 is SEHNR and CDR2 is FQNEAQ in the germline V gene (reference sequence). V gave up 5 bases and J gave up 6 bases, with 25 bases separating them. The CDR3 is made up of 17 amino acids. Written as DNA, the CDR3 is TGTGCCAGCAGCGTCCGGGACAAGGCCCCTTGGGGTCCTGAAGCTTTCTTT. Protein: CASSVRDKAPWGPEAFF. Filled out from reference TRBV7-9 and TRBJ1-1, the complete variable domain reads DTGVSQNPRHKITKRGQNVTFRCDPISEHNRLYWYRQTLGQGPEFLTYFQNEAQLEKSRLLSDRFSAERPKGSFSTLEIQRTEQGDSAMYLCASSVRDKAPWGPEAFFGQGTRLTVV.

A single count supports this clonotype. The chain is built from TRBV12-3 or TRBV12-4 and TRBJ2-5; possibly TRBD1 for D (5 bases). V gave up 5 bases and J gave up 13 bases, with 23 bases separating them. This CDR3 contains 14 residues. The CDR3 region has the DNA TGTGCCAGCAGTCCTCCGGACACCCCCGCATTGTGGTACTTC. It specifies CASSPPDTPALWYF.

This clonotype was observed a handful of times. V and J are TRBV12-3 or TRBV12-4 and TRBJ1-1; D is unresolved. The CDR3 runs 13 residues. V lost 8 bases, J lost 2 bases, and 12 bases lay in between. CDR3: CASQSIPNTEAFF. The DNA of the CDR3 is TGTGCCAGCCAGAGTATTCCTAACACTGAAGCTTTCTTT.

The table lists this clonotype with a few counts. The rearrangement uses TRBV6-5 and TRBJ1-6; no clear D. CDR3 length equals 16 residues. V lost 2 bases and J 0 bases, leaving 8 bases between the germline ends. Germline V lookup: CDR1 MNHEY, CDR2 SVGAGI. The CDR3 nucleotides are TGTGCCAGCAGTTACGACGGCAACTCCTATAATTCACCCCTCCACTTT. It is translated as CASSYDGNSYNSPLHF.

This clonotype was observed at least ten times. The V and J genes are TRBV12-3 or TRBV12-4 and TRBJ2-5; the D gene is possibly TRBD1 (5 bases). Trimming left V 3 bases short and J 4 bases short, with 12 bases between. The CDR3 runs to 14 residues. CDR3 in amino acids: CASSFPGNGETQYF. CDR3 DNA sequence: TGTGCCAGCAGTTTCCCAGGGAATGGAGAGACCCAGTACTTC.

This clonotype was counted only a few times. The V gene is TRBV16, the J gene TRBJ1-3, with TRBD1 matching over 8 bases. Unmatched junction bases numbered 5, after V lost 2 bases and J lost 5 bases. The CDR3 has 15 amino acids. Germline loops: CDR1 KGHSY, CDR2 FQNENV. CDR3 amino acids: CASSQDRTGRNTIYF. The CDR3 DNA is TGTGCCAGCAGCCAAGACCGGACAGGGAGAAACACCATATATTTT. Based on the CDR3 plus reference TRBV16 and TRBJ1-3, the full variable domain is GEEVAQTPKHLVRGEGQKAKLYCAPIKGHSYVFWYQQVLKNEFKFLISFQNENVFDETGMPKERFSAKCLPNSPCSLEIQATKLEDSAVYFCASSQDRTGRNTIYFGEGSWLTVV.

The genes are TRBV10-3 and TRBJ2-3; D gene unclear. Trimming stripped 4 bases from V and 0 bases from J, with 11 bases between. The CDR3 length is 15 residues. Germline CDR1 reads ENHRY; CDR2 reads SYGVKD. The DNA of the CDR3 is TGTGCCATCAGTGCGACCGCCTCTAGCACAGATACGCAGTATTTT. Translation: CAISATASSTDTQYF.

V and J are TRBV12-3 or TRBV12-4 and TRBJ1-1; tentatively, D is TRBD1 (5 bases). Trimming stripped 7 bases from V and 7 bases from J, with 16 bases between. The CDR3 has 13 amino acids. This CDR3 is CASNGAGHIEAFF. The CDR3 DNA follows: TGTGCCAGCAACGGGGCAGGACATATTGAAGCTTTCTTT.

The V call is TRBV19, the J call TRBJ2-6; D gene unclear. Germline CDR1 and CDR2: LNHDA and SQIVND (reference sequence). The CDR3 has 16 residues. Trimming stripped 3 bases from V and 2 bases from J, with 11 bases between. CDR3 nucleotide sequence: TGTGCCAGTAGTATCGGGTACGGAACTGGGGCCAACGTCCTGACTTTC. The encoded protein is CASSIGYGTGANVLTF.

This clonotype was detected many times. The chain carries TRBV20-1 and TRBJ2-1; 8 positions match TRBD1. Trimming at V came to 1 base and at J to 2 bases, leaving 7 bases not matched to a gene. Germline V lookup: CDR1 DFQATT, CDR2 SNEGSKA (reference sequence). The CDR3 runs to 16 residues. The CDR3 here is CSARVLGQGAYNEQFF. The CDR3 DNA reads as TGCAGTGCTAGAGTGCTAGGACAGGGTGCCTACAATGAGCAGTTCTTC.

This clonotype was observed at least ten times. The chain employs TRBV9 and TRBJ2-2; 10 nucleotides agree with TRBD2. J gave up 5 bases and V 0 bases, and 1 base lay outside the gene matches. Germline V gene data show CDR1 as SGDLS and CDR2 as YYNGEE. This CDR3 has 15 amino acids. This chain's CDR3 is CASSVVGLATGELFF. The CDR3 DNA reads as TGTGCCAGCAGCGTAGTGGGACTAGCGACCGGGGAGCTGTTTTTT.

The V gene is TRBV7-8, the J gene TRBJ2-1, with D hard to call. Trimming removed 1 base from V and 3 bases from J, with 7 bases in between. CDR3 length equals 14 residues. Germline V gives CDR1 SGHVS, CDR2 FQNEAQ. The CDR3 DNA reads as TGTGCCAGCAGCTTAGGACCTTACTACAATGAGCAGTTCTTC. Translating gives CASSLGPYYNEQFF.

This clonotype was seen many times. The chain combines TRBV28 with TRBJ2-1, with TRBD1 matching 7 bases. CDR1 MDHEN and CDR2 SYDVKM come from the germline V gene. The V and J ends lost 6 bases and 7 bases, in that order; junction bases with no gene match: 6. This CDR3 spans 13 amino acids. CDR3 coding DNA: TGTGCCAGCAGCCTGACAGGGTTTAATGAGCAGTTCTTC. Translating gives CASSLTGFNEQFF.

V and J are TRBV29-1 and TRBJ2-7; D might be TRBD2 (5 bases). V was trimmed by 7 bases and J by 5 bases, leaving 12 bases between them. CDR3 length: 11 amino acids. CDR1 SQVTM and CDR2 ANQGSEA come from the germline V gene. As DNA, the CDR3 is TGCAGCGCCCGGAGGTCACACGAGCAGTACTTC. Its translation is CSARRSHEQYF.

This clonotype appeared a few times. The rearrangement links TRBV20-1 to TRBJ1-2; no clear D. V was clipped by 2 bases and J by 0 bases, with 10 bases between them. The CDR3 spans 14 residues. Germline values: CDR1 DFQATT, CDR2 SNEGSKA (reference sequence). CDR3 DNA: TGCAGTGCTAGACGTCCGGTAGCTAACTATGGCTACACCTTC. It codes for CSARRPVANYGYTF.

This clonotype was seen more than once but under ten times. The V gene is TRBV29-1, the J gene TRBJ1-1; the match to TRBD1 covers 9 bases. Germline V CDR1 and CDR2: SQVTM, ANQGSEA. CDR3 length equals 12 residues. The junction had 6 bases not matched to a gene; V was cut back by 7 bases and J by 6 bases. Here the CDR3 reads CSATTGGSEAFF. The DNA for the CDR3 is TGCAGCGCCACTACAGGGGGCTCTGAAGCTTTCTTT.

This clonotype was recorded many times. The CDR3 spells CASSVRGYEQFF. CDR3 DNA sequence: TGTGCCAGCAGTGTCCGCGGGTATGAGCAGTTCTTC. The V and J genes are TRBV12-3 or TRBV12-4 and TRBJ2-1; possibly TRBD2 for D (5 bases). Trimming pared 5 bases from V and 8 bases from J, leaving 10 bases between. The CDR3 has 12 residues.

The gene calls are TRBV10-3 and TRBJ2-7, with a weak D call TRBD1 (5 bases). Trimming took 4 bases from V and 8 from J, leaving 18 bases between them. There are 14 residues in the CDR3. Germline V gives CDR1 ENHRY, CDR2 SYGVKD. CDR3: CAISGGMQGLKQYF. Written as DNA, the CDR3 is TGTGCCATCAGTGGGGGCATGCAGGGATTAAAGCAGTACTTC.

This clonotype was seen a handful of times. The CDR3 protein is CASSLRGSWETQYF. The CDR3 DNA follows: TGTGCCAGCAGCTTAAGGGGCTCGTGGGAGACCCAGTACTTC. V is TRBV7-9 and J is TRBJ2-5; D possibly corresponds to TRBD1 (5 bases). Germline V lookup: CDR1 SEHNR, CDR2 FQNEAQ (reference sequence). The CDR3 spans 14 residues. The V gene lost 2 bases and the J gene lost 5 bases, with 12 bases spanning the gap.

This clonotype was seen only a few times. This chain joins TRBV7-9 and TRBJ2-7; tentative D call: TRBD1 (6 bases). The CDR3 contains 14 residues. Per germline, CDR1 SEHNR and CDR2 FQNEAQ (reference sequence). The V and J ends lost 5 bases and 4 bases respectively, with 15 bases between them. This chain's CDR3 is CASSDPGHLYEQYF. In nucleotides, the CDR3 is TGTGCCAGCAGCGACCCGGGACACCTATACGAGCAGTACTTC.